The 14 T cell receptor beta chains below were found in one sample sequenced in a study of T-cell memory formation after mild COVID-19. TCRdb fed the 5' RACE reads into MiXCR, producing one record per CDR3 protein. Counted here are a few hundred thousand distinct CDR3 sequences, 8% to 10% occurring once; the ten biggest clones make up approximately 23%. Sequences were obtained from PBMCs or a T cell subset sorted from them (not recorded which). All receptors come from a man between 18 and 29 years old who had mild COVID-19 (a few samples of this study predate the infection). Cell type and time point are not known.

This clonotype was counted a few times. The genes are TRBV4-2 and TRBJ2-5; a weak D match, TRBD2 (5 bases). With 0 bases removed from V and 2 bases from J, the gap between germline ends came to 16 bases. CDR3 size: 17 residues. Germline V gives CDR1 LGHNA, CDR2 YNFKEQ. CDR3 in DNA: TGTGCCAGCAGCCAAGATCATTGGCGGGTCAGGCAAGAGACCCAGTACTTC. Protein product: CASSQDHWRVRQETQYF.

This clonotype came up a few times. The chain links TRBV5-4 to TRBJ2-7; 10 nucleotides agree with TRBD1. This CDR3 contains 16 residues. Germline loops: CDR1 SGHNT, CDR2 YYREEE (reference sequence). V was pared by 4 bases and J by 2 bases, with 9 bases of the junction left unmatched. The CDR3 here is CASSLDRGRAPYEQYV. DNA of the CDR3: TGTGCCAGCAGCCTCGACAGGGGGCGAGCTCCCTACGAGCAGTACGTC.

This clonotype was detected a few times. The DNA of the CDR3 is TGTGCCAGTTCACAGGGGCCGGAGCAGCCCCAGCATTTT. Its protein product is CASSQGPEQPQHF. J is TRBJ1-5 and V is TRBV3-1; 7 nucleotides match TRBD1. Unmatched junction bases numbered 9, after V lost 9 bases and J lost 7 bases. This CDR3 is 13 amino acids long. From germline, CDR1 is LGHDT and CDR2 YNNKEL (reference sequence).

This clonotype was seen repeatedly, ten times or more. This chain links TRBV6-5 with TRBJ1-3; D gene ambiguous. This CDR3 comprises 15 residues. The V end was cut by 4 bases, the J end by 0 bases, with 10 bases between. Germline-derived CDR1 and CDR2 are MNHEY and SVGAGI. The CDR3 sequence is CASSSVASSGNTIYF. CDR3 sequence (DNA): TGTGCCAGCAGTTCAGTCGCAAGCTCTGGAAACACCATATATTTT.

This rearrangement joins TRBV20-1 to TRBJ2-7; D remains ambiguous. The CDR3 has 12 residues. Germline V CDR1 and CDR2: DFQATT, SNEGSKA (reference sequence). Trimming took 3 bases from V and 3 from J, leaving 9 bases between them. The CDR3 loop is CSARGANYEQYV. The DNA for the CDR3 is TGCAGTGCTAGGGGCGCCAACTACGAGCAGTACGTC.

This clonotype was counted only a few times. The chain recombines TRBV6-6 with TRBJ1-3; tentative D call: TRBD1 (5 bases). Germline V gene data show CDR1 as MNHNY and CDR2 as SVGAGI (reference sequence). The CDR3 is 16 amino acids. V lost 3 bases and J lost 0, with 12 bases in between. For the CDR3, the DNA is TGTGCCAGCAGTTATGGGGGGACTGACTCTGGAAACACCATATATTTT. Translation gives CASSYGGTDSGNTIYF.

The rearrangement uses TRBV15 and TRBJ1-5; D ambiguous. Trimming shortened V by 5 bases and J by 5 bases, and 7 bases separated the two germline ends. CDR3 size: 12 residues. Germline V gene lookup returns CDR1 LNHNV and CDR2 YYDKDF (reference sequence). Written as DNA, the CDR3 is TGTGCCACCAGCCGTGGCGATCAGCCCCAGCATTTT. Its translation is CATSRGDQPQHF. The full variable domain, completed using reference TRBV15 and TRBJ1-5, is DAMVIQNPRYQVTQFGKPVTLSCSQTLNHNVMYWYQQKSSQAPKLLFHYYDKDFNNEADTPDNFQSRRPNTSFCFLDIRSPGLGDTAMYLCATSRGDQPQHFGDGTRLSIL.

This clonotype was detected ten times or more. V is TRBV4-1 and J is TRBJ2-1; 10 positions agree with TRBD2. The CDR3 consists of 18 residues. The V and J ends lost 0 bases and 8 bases, in that order; junction bases with no gene match: 13. Germline CDR1 MGHRA, CDR2 YSYEKL. The CDR3 DNA follows: TGCGCCAGCAGCCAAGAGACGGAGAGCGGGGGGGCCCGGTATGAGCAGTTCTTC. Amino acid sequence: CASSQETESGGARYEQFF.

This clonotype was seen many times. The gene calls are TRBV7-9 and TRBJ1-4; a possible D gene is TRBD1 (6 bases). CDR1 SEHNR and CDR2 FQNEAQ come from the germline V gene (reference sequence). With 6 bases removed from V and 0 bases from J, the gap between germline ends came to 14 bases. The CDR3 loop spans 16 amino acids. This chain's CDR3 is CASRAGDGPTNEKLFF. The CDR3, as DNA: TGTGCCAGCAGGGCAGGGGACGGTCCAACTAATGAAAAACTGTTTTTT.

This clonotype turned up a few times. The V call is TRBV18, the J call TRBJ2-1; D is uncertain. Trimming removed 1 base from V and 1 base from J, with 11 bases in between. The CDR3 sequence is 16 residues long. Germline lookup yields CDR1 KGHSH and CDR2 LQKENI. The CDR3, as DNA: TGTGCCAGCTCACCACTGTTCCGTGAGTCCTACAATGAGCAGTTCTTC. Amino acid sequence: CASSPLFRESYNEQFF.

This clonotype occurred a few times. The chain combines TRBV7-9 with TRBJ2-3; D is perhaps TRBD2 (5 bases). V lost 6 bases to trimming and J lost 0 bases, with 13 bases between them. The CDR3 is made up of 15 amino acids. Germline CDR1 SEHNR, CDR2 FQNEAQ (reference sequence). The CDR3 DNA follows: TGTGCCAGCAGGTCTGGACTGGCTAGCACAGATACGCAGTATTTT. Translated, it gives CASRSGLASTDTQYF. The variable domain in full, completed from reference TRBV7-9 and TRBJ2-3, reads DTGVSQNPRHKITKRGQNVTFRCDPISEHNRLYWYRQTLGQGPEFLTYFQNEAQLEKSRLLSDRFSAERPKGSFSTLEIQRTEQGDSAMYLCASRSGLASTDTQYFGPGTRLTVL.

This clonotype was seen a handful of times. The chain joins TRBV6-1 to TRBJ2-7; perhaps D is TRBD1 or TRBD2 (6 bases each). CDR3 length: 17 residues. Trimming stripped 5 bases from V and 5 bases from J, with 25 bases between. Germline V gene sequence: CDR1 MNHNS, CDR2 SASEGT. The CDR3: CASSLLSNGGFFHEQYV. CDR3 nucleotide sequence: TGTGCCAGCAGTCTTCTTTCCAACGGGGGCTTCTTCCACGAGCAGTACGTC.

This clonotype has only a few counts. This chain connects TRBV11-2 to TRBJ2-5; tentative D call: TRBD2 (6 bases). Trimming shortened V by 5 bases and J by 4 bases, and 14 bases separated the two germline ends. The CDR3 length is 14 residues. Germline CDR1 and CDR2: SGHAT and FQNNGV. The CDR3 sequence: CASSLWLGGETQYF. CDR3 nucleotides: TGTGCCAGCAGCCTCTGGTTGGGGGGAGAGACCCAGTACTTC. The full variable domain, completed using reference TRBV11-2 and TRBJ2-5, is EAGVAQSPRYKIIEKRQSVAFWCNPISGHATLYWYQQILGQGPKLLIQFQNNGVVDDSQLPKDRFSAERLKGVDSTLKIQPAKLEDSAVYLCASSLWLGGETQYFGPGTRLLVL.

The chain couples TRBV6-1 to TRBJ2-1, with 10 bases lining up with TRBD1. The CDR3 contains 15 residues. Germline V gene lookup returns CDR1 MNHNS and CDR2 SASEGT. Trimming took 7 bases from V and 7 from J; bases not matched to a gene: 10. Here the CDR3 reads CASKWGTGESNEQFF. The CDR3 bases are TGTGCCAGCAAATGGGGGACAGGGGAGTCAAATGAGCAGTTCTTC.